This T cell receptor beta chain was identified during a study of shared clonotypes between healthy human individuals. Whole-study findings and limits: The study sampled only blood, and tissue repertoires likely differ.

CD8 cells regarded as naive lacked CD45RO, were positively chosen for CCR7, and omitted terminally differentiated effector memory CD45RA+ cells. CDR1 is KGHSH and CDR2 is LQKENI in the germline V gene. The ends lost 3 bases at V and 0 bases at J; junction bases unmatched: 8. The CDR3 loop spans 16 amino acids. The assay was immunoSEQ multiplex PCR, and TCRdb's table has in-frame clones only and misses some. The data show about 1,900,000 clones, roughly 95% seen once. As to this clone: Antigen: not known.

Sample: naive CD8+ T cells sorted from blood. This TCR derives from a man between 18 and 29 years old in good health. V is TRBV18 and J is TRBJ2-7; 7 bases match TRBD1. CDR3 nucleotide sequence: TGTGCCAGCTCACCGACCCGGACAGGCTTCTCCTACGAGCAGTACTTC. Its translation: CASSPTRTGFSYEQYF.